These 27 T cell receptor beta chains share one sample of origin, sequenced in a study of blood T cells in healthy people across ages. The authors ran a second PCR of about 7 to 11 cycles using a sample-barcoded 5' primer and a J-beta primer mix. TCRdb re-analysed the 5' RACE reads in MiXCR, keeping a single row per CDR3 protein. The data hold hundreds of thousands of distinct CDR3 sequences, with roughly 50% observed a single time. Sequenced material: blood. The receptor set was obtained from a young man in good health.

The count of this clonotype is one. The CDR3 DNA sequence: TGTGCCAGCAGAGTCTCGGGACAGGCTTCCTACGAGCAGTACTTC. Translating gives CASRVSGQASYEQYF. The J gene is TRBJ2-7, the V gene TRBV28; TRBD1 matches 8 bases. The CDR3 is 15 residues long. Germline values: CDR1 MDHEN, CDR2 SYDVKM. V was pared by 6 bases and J by 1 base, with 8 bases of the junction left unmatched.

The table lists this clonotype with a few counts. The CDR3 DNA sequence: TGTGCCAGTACCAGGGATCCCCAAGAGACCCAGTACTTC. Its protein is CASTRDPQETQYF. This sequence joins TRBV7-6 and TRBJ2-5, with a weak D call TRBD1 (5 bases). The CDR3 covers 13 residues. Trimming pared 9 bases from V and 1 base from J, leaving 12 bases between. Germline-derived CDR1 and CDR2 are SGHVS and FNYEAQ.

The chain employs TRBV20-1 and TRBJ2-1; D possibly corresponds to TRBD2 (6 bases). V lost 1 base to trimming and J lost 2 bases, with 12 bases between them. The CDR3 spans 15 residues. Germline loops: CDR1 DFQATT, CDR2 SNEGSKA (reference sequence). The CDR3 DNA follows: TGCAGTGCTAGAGTCCATGCGGGGCCCTACAATGAGCAGTTCTTC. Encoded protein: CSARVHAGPYNEQFF.

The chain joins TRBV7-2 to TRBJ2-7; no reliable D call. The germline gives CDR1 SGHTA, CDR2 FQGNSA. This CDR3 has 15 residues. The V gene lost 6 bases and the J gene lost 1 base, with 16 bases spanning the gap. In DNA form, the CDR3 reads TGTGCCAGCAGTCGAAATAGGCTGGAATCCTACGAGCAGTACTTC. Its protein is CASSRNRLESYEQYF.

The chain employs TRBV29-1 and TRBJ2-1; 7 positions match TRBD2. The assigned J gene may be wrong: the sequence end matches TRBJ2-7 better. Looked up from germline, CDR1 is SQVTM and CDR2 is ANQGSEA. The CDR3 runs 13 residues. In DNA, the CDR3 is TGCAGCGTGGGGGGGACTCCTTACAATGAGCAGTACTTC. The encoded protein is CSVGGTPYNEQYF.

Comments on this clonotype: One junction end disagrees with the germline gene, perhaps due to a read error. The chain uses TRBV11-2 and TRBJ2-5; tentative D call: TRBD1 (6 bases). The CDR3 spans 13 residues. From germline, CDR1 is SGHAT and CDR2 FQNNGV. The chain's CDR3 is CACSQGYQETQYF. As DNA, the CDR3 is TGTGCCTGCAGCCAGGGGTACCAAGAGACCCAGTACTTC.

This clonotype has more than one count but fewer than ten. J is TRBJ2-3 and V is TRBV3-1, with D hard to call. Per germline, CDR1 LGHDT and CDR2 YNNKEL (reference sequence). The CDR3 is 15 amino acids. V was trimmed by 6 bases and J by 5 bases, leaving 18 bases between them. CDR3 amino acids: CASSPVGSTGDTQYF. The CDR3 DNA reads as TGTGCCAGCAGTCCGGTGGGGTCGACGGGAGATACGCAGTATTTT.

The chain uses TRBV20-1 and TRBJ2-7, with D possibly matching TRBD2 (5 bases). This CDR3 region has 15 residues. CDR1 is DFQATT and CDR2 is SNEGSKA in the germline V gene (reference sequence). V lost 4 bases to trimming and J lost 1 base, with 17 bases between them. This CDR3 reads CSATGLDSISYEQYF. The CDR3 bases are TGCAGTGCTACCGGACTGGACTCCATTTCCTACGAGCAGTACTTC.

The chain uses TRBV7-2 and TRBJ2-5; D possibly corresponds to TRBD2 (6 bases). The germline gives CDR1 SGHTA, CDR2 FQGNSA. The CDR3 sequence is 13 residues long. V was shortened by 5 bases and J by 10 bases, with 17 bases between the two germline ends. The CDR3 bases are TGTGCCAGCAGCACCTTAGCGGAGCGGAACCAGTACTTC. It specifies CASSTLAERNQYF.

The CDR3 region is CSANGWEIQETQYF. For the CDR3, the DNA is TGCAGTGCTAACGGGTGGGAGATCCAAGAGACCCAGTACTTC. The chain employs TRBV20-1 and TRBJ2-5; possibly TRBD2 for D (5 bases). Between the trimmed V and J ends, which lost 4 bases and 1 base, there was a span of 13 bases. The germline gives CDR1 DFQATT, CDR2 SNEGSKA (reference sequence). The CDR3 extends over 14 amino acids.

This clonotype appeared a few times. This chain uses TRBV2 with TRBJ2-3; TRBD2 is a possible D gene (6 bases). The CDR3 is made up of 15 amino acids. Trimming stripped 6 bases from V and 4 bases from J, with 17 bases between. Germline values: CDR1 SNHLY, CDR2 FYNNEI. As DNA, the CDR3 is TGTGCCAGCAGGGAGGGGCTTGGGGTAGCAGATACGCAGTATTTT. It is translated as CASREGLGVADTQYF.

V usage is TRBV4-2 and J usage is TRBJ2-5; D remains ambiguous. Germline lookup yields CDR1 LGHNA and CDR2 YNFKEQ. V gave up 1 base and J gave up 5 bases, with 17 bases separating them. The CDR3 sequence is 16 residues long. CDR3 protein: CASSQGSGTPGETQYF. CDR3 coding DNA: TGTGCCAGCAGCCAAGGCTCAGGAACCCCCGGGGAGACCCAGTACTTC.

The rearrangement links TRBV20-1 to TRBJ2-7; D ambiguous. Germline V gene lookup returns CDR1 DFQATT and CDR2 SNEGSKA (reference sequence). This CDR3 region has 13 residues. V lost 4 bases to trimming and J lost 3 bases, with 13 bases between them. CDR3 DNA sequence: TGCAGTGCTACAAACCCAAACAACTACGAGCAGTACTTC. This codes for CSATNPNNYEQYF.

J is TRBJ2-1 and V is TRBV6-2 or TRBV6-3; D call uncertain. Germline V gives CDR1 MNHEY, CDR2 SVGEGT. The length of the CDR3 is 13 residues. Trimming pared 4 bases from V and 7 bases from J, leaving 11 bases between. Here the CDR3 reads CASSCGDVNEQFF. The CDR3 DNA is TGTGCCAGCAGTTGTGGGGATGTAAATGAGCAGTTCTTC.

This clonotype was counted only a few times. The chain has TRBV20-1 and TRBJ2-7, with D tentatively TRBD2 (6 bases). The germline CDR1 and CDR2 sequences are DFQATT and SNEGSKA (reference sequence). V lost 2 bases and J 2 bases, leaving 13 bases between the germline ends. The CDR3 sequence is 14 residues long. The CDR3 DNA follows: TGCAGTGCTAGATTTAGCGGAGGGACCTACGAGCAGTACTTC. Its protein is CSARFSGGTYEQYF.

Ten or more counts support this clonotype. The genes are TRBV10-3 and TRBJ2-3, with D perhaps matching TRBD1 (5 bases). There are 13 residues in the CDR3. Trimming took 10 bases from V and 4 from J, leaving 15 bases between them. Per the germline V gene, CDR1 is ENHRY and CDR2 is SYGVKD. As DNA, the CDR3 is TGTGCCACGGTTGACAGAGACTCAGATACGCAGTATTTT. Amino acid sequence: CATVDRDSDTQYF.

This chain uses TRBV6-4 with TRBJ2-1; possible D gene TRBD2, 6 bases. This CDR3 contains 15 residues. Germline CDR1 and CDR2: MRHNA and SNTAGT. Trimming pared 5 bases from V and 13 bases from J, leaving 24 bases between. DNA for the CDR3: TGTGCCAGCAGTCACGGACTGGGAGGACTGGGGGGTCAGTTCTTC. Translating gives CASSHGLGGLGGQFF.

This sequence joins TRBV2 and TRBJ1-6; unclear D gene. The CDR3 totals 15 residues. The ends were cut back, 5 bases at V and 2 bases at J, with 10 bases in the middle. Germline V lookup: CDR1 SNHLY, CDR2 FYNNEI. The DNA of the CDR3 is TGTGCCAGCAGTAATGTTAGAACCTATAATTCACCCCTCCACTTT. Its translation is CASSNVRTYNSPLHF.

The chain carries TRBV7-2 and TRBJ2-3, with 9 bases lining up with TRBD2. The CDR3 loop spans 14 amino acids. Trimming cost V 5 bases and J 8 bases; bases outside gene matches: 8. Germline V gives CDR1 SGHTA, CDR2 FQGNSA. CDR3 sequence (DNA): TGTGCCAGCAGCGGGGCGGGGGGGCCAGGTACGCAGTATTTT. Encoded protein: CASSGAGGPGTQYF.

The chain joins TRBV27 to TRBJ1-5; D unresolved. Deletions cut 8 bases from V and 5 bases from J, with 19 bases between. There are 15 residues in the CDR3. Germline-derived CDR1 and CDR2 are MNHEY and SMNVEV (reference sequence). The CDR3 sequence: CASGKEAGRDQPQHF. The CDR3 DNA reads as TGTGCCAGCGGGAAGGAGGCCGGTCGGGATCAGCCCCAGCATTTT.

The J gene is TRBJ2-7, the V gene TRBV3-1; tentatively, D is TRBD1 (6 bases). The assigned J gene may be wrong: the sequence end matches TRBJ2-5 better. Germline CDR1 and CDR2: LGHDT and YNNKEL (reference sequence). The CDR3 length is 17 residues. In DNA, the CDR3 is TGTGCCAGCAGCCCAGACTCATACAGGGTGGGCCTGGGGACCCAGTACTTC. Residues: CASSPDSYRVGLGTQYF.

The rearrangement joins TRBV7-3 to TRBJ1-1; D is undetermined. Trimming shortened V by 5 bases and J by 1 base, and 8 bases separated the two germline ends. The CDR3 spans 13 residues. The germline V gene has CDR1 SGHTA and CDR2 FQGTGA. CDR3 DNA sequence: TGTGCCAGCAGCGAGAACACGAACACTGAAGCTTTCTTT. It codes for CASSENTNTEAFF.

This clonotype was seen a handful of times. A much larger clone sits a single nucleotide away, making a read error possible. The DNA of the CDR3 is TGCAGTGCTAGAGATGGGGTAGCGGGAGTCCATGAGCAGTTCTTC. Translating gives CSARDGVAGVHEQFF. This sequence joins TRBV20-1 and TRBJ2-1, with 9 nucleotides matching TRBD2. The CDR3 has 15 amino acids. Germline CDR1 reads DFQATT; CDR2 reads SNEGSKA (reference sequence). V trimming: 0 bases; J trimming: 8 bases; junction bases outside the gene matches: 8.

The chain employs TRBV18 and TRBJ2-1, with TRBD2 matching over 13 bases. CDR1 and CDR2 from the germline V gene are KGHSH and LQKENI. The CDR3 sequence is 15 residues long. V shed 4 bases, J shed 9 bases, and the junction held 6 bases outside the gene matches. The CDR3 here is CASSLGTSGAGEQFF. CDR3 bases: TGTGCCAGCTCACTCGGGACTAGCGGGGCGGGTGAGCAGTTCTTC.

CDR3 nucleotides: TGCAGTGCAACCGGGACTACCGTCGAGACCCAGTACTTC. It is translated as CSATGTTVETQYF. V and J are TRBV20-1 and TRBJ2-5; 7 bases map to TRBD2. This CDR3 is built from 13 residues. CDR1 is DFQATT and CDR2 is SNEGSKA in the germline V gene (reference sequence). J gave up 5 bases and V 6 bases, and 9 bases lay outside the gene matches.

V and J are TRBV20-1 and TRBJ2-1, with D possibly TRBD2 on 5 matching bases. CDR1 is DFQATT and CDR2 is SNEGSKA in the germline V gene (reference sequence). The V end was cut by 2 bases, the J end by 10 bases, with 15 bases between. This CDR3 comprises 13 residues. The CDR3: CSARSQSGEEQFF. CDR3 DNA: TGCAGTGCTAGATCACAAAGCGGCGAGGAGCAGTTCTTC.

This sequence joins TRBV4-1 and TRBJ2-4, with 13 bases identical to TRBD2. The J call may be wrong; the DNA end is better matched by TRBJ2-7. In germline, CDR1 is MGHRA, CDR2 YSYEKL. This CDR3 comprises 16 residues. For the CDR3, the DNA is TGCGCCAGCAGCCAAGGACTAGCGGGGGGTCCCTACGAGCAGTACTTC. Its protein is CASSQGLAGGPYEQYF.